A selection of T cell receptor beta chains follows, all from one sample in a study of blood T cell repertoires in COVID-19. Here immunoSEQ multiplex PCR was the method, and the copy in TCRdb shows in-frame clones only, minus some. Here the sample spans under 300,000 clones, 86% being singletons. The specimen was peripheral blood. The receptors were sampled from a man aged 80 or over with acute or convalescent COVID-19. Both conserved end residues are part of each CDR3. The D gene is left open where the match is weak. For some rows the clone size is stated as once, few or many, or as a class when expanded; others skip it.

j_gene: TRBJ2-2; d_gene: -; abundance: -; v_gene: TRBV7-2; CDR3aa: CASSLAGGYTGELFF; CDR3nt: TGTGCCAGCAGCTTAGCGGGGGGATATACCGGGGAGCTGTTTTTT
j_gene: TRBJ2-3; d_gene: TRBD2; abundance: -; v_gene: TRBV7-9; CDR3aa: CASSWGLAGGPDTQYF; CDR3nt: TGTGCCAGCAGCTGGGGACTAGCGGGGGGGCCAGATACGCAGTATTTT
j_gene: TRBJ1-3; d_gene: -; abundance: -; v_gene: TRBV6-6; CDR3aa: CASANEPLSGNTIYF; CDR3nt: TGTGCCAGCGCGAATGAGCCACTCTCTGGAAACACCATATATTTT
j_gene: TRBJ1-1; d_gene: TRBD1; abundance: -; v_gene: TRBV29-1; CDR3aa: CSVWGQRYTEAFF; CDR3nt: TGCAGCGTCTGGGGACAGCGGTATACTGAAGCTTTCTTT
j_gene: TRBJ2-5; d_gene: TRBD1; abundance: once; v_gene: TRBV6-2/TRBV6-3; CDR3aa: CASSRTGNGETQYF; CDR3nt: TGTGCCAGCAGCCGGACAGGGAACGGGGAGACCCAGTACTTC
j_gene: TRBJ2-7; d_gene: TRBD2; abundance: -; v_gene: TRBV7-8; CDR3aa: CASSFSGRANEQYF; CDR3nt: TGTGCCAGCAGCTTTAGCGGGAGGGCCAACGAGCAGTACTTC
j_gene: TRBJ1-4; d_gene: TRBD1; abundance: -; v_gene: TRBV28; CDR3aa: CASTLTGAQEKLFF; CDR3nt: TGTGCCAGCACTCTTACAGGGGCGCAGGAAAAACTGTTTTTT
j_gene: TRBJ2-1; d_gene: -; abundance: once; v_gene: TRBV2; CDR3aa: CASFPGVVVPSSSYNEQFF; CDR3nt: TGTGCCAGCTTCCCCGGAGTCGTGGTGCCATCTAGCTCCTACAATGAGCAGTTCTTC
j_gene: TRBJ1-5; d_gene: TRBD1; abundance: many; v_gene: TRBV28; CDR3aa: CASSHGQGNDQPQHF; CDR3nt: TGTGCCAGCAGCCACGGACAGGGTAATGATCAGCCCCAGCATTTT
j_gene: TRBJ2-5; d_gene: TRBD1; abundance: -; v_gene: TRBV11-3; CDR3aa: CASSLGPLAGGVETQYF; CDR3nt: TGTGCCAGCAGCTTAGGTCCCTTGGCAGGGGGTGTCGAGACCCAGTACTTC
j_gene: TRBJ2-1; d_gene: TRBD1; abundance: -; v_gene: TRBV7-7; CDR3aa: CASSLDPPGQRYNEQFF; CDR3nt: TGTGCTAGCAGCTTAGATCCCCCGGGACAGAGGTACAATGAGCAGTTCTTC
j_gene: TRBJ2-3; d_gene: -; abundance: -; v_gene: TRBV7-9; CDR3aa: CASSPLGDTQYF; CDR3nt: TGTGCCAGCAGCCCCCTGGGCGATACGCAGTATTTT
j_gene: TRBJ1-2; d_gene: -; abundance: -; v_gene: TRBV3-1/TRBV3-2; CDR3aa: CASSQDLGGVNYGYTF; CDR3nt: TGTGCCAGCAGCCAAGATCTCGGCGGGGTTAACTATGGCTACACCTTC
j_gene: TRBJ1-5; d_gene: TRBD1; abundance: -; v_gene: TRBV2; CDR3aa: CASRADRINQPQHF; CDR3nt: TGTGCCAGCAGAGCGGACAGGATCAATCAGCCCCAGCATTTT
j_gene: TRBJ2-5; d_gene: TRBD2; abundance: -; v_gene: TRBV2; CDR3aa: CASSARLAGQETQYF; CDR3nt: TGTGCCAGCTCCGCTCGGCTAGCGGGGCAGGAGACCCAGTACTTC
j_gene: TRBJ2-7; d_gene: TRBD2; abundance: -; v_gene: TRBV6-2/TRBV6-3; CDR3aa: CASSTGTKTPYEQYF; CDR3nt: TGTGCCAGCAGCACCGGGACTAAGACCCCCTACGAGCAGTACTTC
j_gene: TRBJ2-7; d_gene: -; abundance: -; v_gene: TRBV19; CDR3aa: CASSTVNRDHYEQYF; CDR3nt: TGTGCCAGTAGTACCGTGAACAGGGACCACTACGAGCAGTACTTC
j_gene: TRBJ1-2; d_gene: -; abundance: -; v_gene: TRBV12-3/TRBV12-4; CDR3aa: CASTGLQGTGYTF; CDR3nt: TGTGCCAGCACCGGCCTTCAGGGTACTGGCTACACCTTC
j_gene: TRBJ2-7; d_gene: TRBD2; abundance: -; v_gene: TRBV3-1/TRBV3-2; CDR3aa: CASSQSGGYDEQYF; CDR3nt: TGTGCCAGCAGCCAAAGCGGGGGATACGACGAGCAGTACTTC
j_gene: TRBJ1-1; d_gene: TRBD1; abundance: -; v_gene: TRBV10-3; CDR3aa: CAISGDRGLGGTEAFF; CDR3nt: TGTGCCATCAGTGGGGACAGGGGATTAGGGGGCACTGAAGCTTTCTTT
j_gene: TRBJ2-3; d_gene: -; abundance: -; v_gene: TRBV18; CDR3aa: CASSPRLTDTQYF; CDR3nt: TGTGCCAGCTCACCAAGACTCACAGATACGCAGTATTTT
j_gene: TRBJ2-5; d_gene: TRBD1; abundance: -; v_gene: TRBV2; CDR3aa: CASPGGTGGGGTQYF; CDR3nt: TGTGCCAGTCCTGGAGGGACAGGGGGCGGGGGGACCCAGTACTTC
j_gene: TRBJ2-1; d_gene: -; abundance: -; v_gene: TRBV6-5; CDR3aa: CASSPRTVHEQFF; CDR3nt: TGTGCCAGCAGTCCCCGGACAGTCCATGAGCAGTTCTTC
j_gene: TRBJ2-7; d_gene: -; abundance: -; v_gene: TRBV9; CDR3aa: CASSRGGSSYEQYF; CDR3nt: TGTGCCAGCTCCCGTGGGGGGAGCTCCTACGAGCAGTACTTC
j_gene: TRBJ2-7; d_gene: TRBD2; abundance: -; v_gene: TRBV9; CDR3aa: CASSVATSGLGYEQYF; CDR3nt: TGTGCCAGCAGCGTAGCTACGTCGGGACTAGGGTACGAGCAGTACTTC
j_gene: TRBJ1-6; d_gene: -; abundance: -; v_gene: TRBV28; CDR3aa: CASRGAETYNSPLHF; CDR3nt: TGTGCCAGCAGGGGGGCAGAGACCTATAATTCACCCCTCCACTTT
j_gene: TRBJ2-1; d_gene: TRBD1; abundance: -; v_gene: TRBV29-1; CDR3aa: CSVEKGQGAVQFF; CDR3nt: TGCAGCGTTGAAAAGGGACAGGGGGCTGTGCAGTTCTTC
j_gene: TRBJ1-1; d_gene: TRBD1; abundance: -; v_gene: TRBV28; CDR3aa: CASSFIGQGDTEAFF; CDR3nt: TGTGCCAGCAGTTTTATAGGTCAGGGGGACACTGAAGCTTTCTTT
j_gene: TRBJ1-6; d_gene: -; abundance: -; v_gene: TRBV7-8; CDR3aa: CASSLSDSNNSPLHF; CDR3nt: TGTGCCAGCAGCTTATCCGACTCTAATAATTCACCCCTCCACTTT
j_gene: TRBJ2-7; d_gene: TRBD1; abundance: -; v_gene: TRBV7-2; CDR3aa: CASRTGPDEQYF; CDR3nt: TGTGCCAGCAGGACAGGGCCAGACGAGCAGTACTTC
j_gene: TRBJ2-2; d_gene: -; abundance: -; v_gene: TRBV5-1; CDR3aa: CASSLQGTNTGELFF; CDR3nt: TGCGCCAGCAGCTTGCAGGGGACGAACACCGGGGAGCTGTTTTTT
j_gene: TRBJ1-1; d_gene: -; abundance: -; v_gene: TRBV28; CDR3aa: CASSPKMNTEAFF; CDR3nt: TGTGCCAGCAGTCCTAAGATGAACACTGAAGCTTTCTTT
j_gene: TRBJ2-2; d_gene: -; abundance: -; v_gene: TRBV29-1; CDR3aa: CSGGQWNTGELFF; CDR3nt: TGCAGCGGAGGACAGTGGAACACCGGGGAGCTGTTTTTT
j_gene: TRBJ1-4; d_gene: TRBD1; abundance: -; v_gene: TRBV4-1; CDR3aa: CASSQEIAGQGFEKLFF; CDR3nt: TGCGCCAGCAGCCAAGAGATTGCGGGACAGGGGTTTGAAAAACTGTTTTTT
j_gene: TRBJ1-2; d_gene: -; abundance: -; v_gene: TRBV2; CDR3aa: CASKGQRQGYGYTF; CDR3nt: TGTGCCAGCAAGGGACAACGACAAGGGTATGGCTACACCTTC
j_gene: TRBJ2-5; d_gene: TRBD2; abundance: -; v_gene: TRBV4-3; CDR3aa: CASSLAGVETQYF; CDR3nt: TGCGCCAGCAGCTTAGCGGGGGTGGAGACCCAGTACTTC
j_gene: TRBJ1-6; d_gene: -; abundance: few; v_gene: TRBV6-5; CDR3aa: CASSSTRGHNSPLHF; CDR3nt: TGTGCCAGCAGTTCCACCAGGGGCCATAATTCACCCCTCCACTTT
j_gene: TRBJ2-5; d_gene: TRBD2; abundance: -; v_gene: TRBV30; CDR3aa: CDAGGRGQETQYF; CDR3nt: TGTGATGCGGGAGGGCGGGGGCAAGAGACCCAGTACTTC
j_gene: TRBJ1-2; d_gene: -; abundance: -; v_gene: TRBV7-3; CDR3aa: CASSPGAGLGGYTF; CDR3nt: TGTGCCAGCAGCCCGGGTGCGGGGCTAGGCGGCTACACCTTC
j_gene: TRBJ2-3; d_gene: -; abundance: -; v_gene: TRBV10-1; CDR3aa: CASSEGGTAGRTDTQYF; CDR3nt: TGCGCCAGCAGTGAGGGAGGTACGGCGGGACGCACAGATACGCAGTATTTT
j_gene: TRBJ1-5; d_gene: TRBD1; abundance: -; v_gene: TRBV28; CDR3aa: CASRDRLYSNQPQHF; CDR3nt: TGTGCCAGCCGGGACAGACTTTATAGCAATCAGCCCCAGCATTTT
j_gene: TRBJ1-1; d_gene: TRBD1; abundance: -; v_gene: TRBV5-5; CDR3aa: CASSSDRVRGWAFF; CDR3nt: TGTGCCAGCAGCTCGGACAGGGTCAGGGGATGGGCTTTCTTT
j_gene: TRBJ2-5; d_gene: TRBD1; abundance: -; v_gene: TRBV28; CDR3aa: CASSLHTGGGQETQYF; CDR3nt: TGTGCCAGCAGTTTACATACAGGGGGCGGACAAGAGACCCAGTACTTC
j_gene: TRBJ2-7; d_gene: TRBD1; abundance: -; v_gene: TRBV6-5; CDR3aa: CASRPGQSYEQYF; CDR3nt: TGTGCCAGCAGGCCGGGACAGTCCTACGAGCAGTACTTC
j_gene: TRBJ2-7; d_gene: -; abundance: -; v_gene: TRBV28; CDR3aa: CASSLGGNFYEQYF; CDR3nt: TGTGCCAGCAGTTTAGGCGGGAACTTCTACGAGCAGTACTTC
j_gene: TRBJ2-2; d_gene: TRBD2; abundance: once; v_gene: TRBV28; CDR3aa: CASRGLAVGPGELFF; CDR3nt: TGTGCCAGCAGGGGACTAGCGGTCGGCCCCGGGGAGCTGTTTTTT
j_gene: TRBJ2-7; d_gene: -; abundance: -; v_gene: TRBV7-2; CDR3aa: CASSLAAGGYEQYF; CDR3nt: TGTGCCAGCAGCTTGGCGGCAGGGGGGTACGAGCAGTACTTC
j_gene: TRBJ1-1; d_gene: -; abundance: -; v_gene: TRBV19; CDR3aa: CASNQQGVKNTEAFF; CDR3nt: TGTGCCAGTAACCAACAGGGTGTTAAAAACACTGAAGCTTTCTTT
j_gene: TRBJ1-2; d_gene: -; abundance: once; v_gene: TRBV5-4; CDR3aa: CASSLGGEGNSYTF; CDR3nt: TGTGCCAGCAGCTTGGGGGGGGAGGGGAACAGCTACACCTTC
j_gene: TRBJ2-1; d_gene: TRBD2; abundance: -; v_gene: TRBV18; CDR3aa: CASSPQLGLAGAPEYNEQFF; CDR3nt: TGTGCCAGCTCACCACAGCTTGGACTAGCGGGAGCTCCGGAGTACAATGAGCAGTTCTTC
j_gene: TRBJ1-5; d_gene: -; abundance: -; v_gene: TRBV4-1; CDR3aa: CASSQGGGSSNQPQHF; CDR3nt: TGCGCCAGCAGCCAAGGGGGAGGTTCTAGCAATCAGCCCCAGCATTTT
j_gene: TRBJ2-7; d_gene: -; abundance: -; v_gene: TRBV9; CDR3aa: CASSAVDSTYEQYF; CDR3nt: TGTGCCAGCAGCGCAGTGGACAGTACCTACGAGCAGTACTTC
j_gene: TRBJ1-5; d_gene: -; abundance: -; v_gene: TRBV5-1; CDR3aa: CASSLDNSNQPQHF; CDR3nt: TGCGCCAGCAGCTTGGACAATAGCAATCAGCCCCAGCATTTT
j_gene: TRBJ2-3; d_gene: TRBD2; abundance: -; v_gene: TRBV7-9; CDR3aa: CASSSTSAATDTQYF; CDR3nt: TGTGCCAGCAGCTCAACTAGCGCCGCCACAGATACGCAGTATTTT
j_gene: TRBJ2-7; d_gene: TRBD1; abundance: -; v_gene: TRBV28; CDR3aa: CASSRLSRGLYEQYF; CDR3nt: TGTGCCAGCAGCCGATTGAGCAGGGGGCTTTACGAGCAGTACTTC
j_gene: TRBJ1-2; d_gene: -; abundance: -; v_gene: TRBV6-1; CDR3aa: CASSEAGAQSSGYTF; CDR3nt: TGTGCCAGCAGTGAAGCGGGGGCGCAATCCAGCGGCTACACCTTC